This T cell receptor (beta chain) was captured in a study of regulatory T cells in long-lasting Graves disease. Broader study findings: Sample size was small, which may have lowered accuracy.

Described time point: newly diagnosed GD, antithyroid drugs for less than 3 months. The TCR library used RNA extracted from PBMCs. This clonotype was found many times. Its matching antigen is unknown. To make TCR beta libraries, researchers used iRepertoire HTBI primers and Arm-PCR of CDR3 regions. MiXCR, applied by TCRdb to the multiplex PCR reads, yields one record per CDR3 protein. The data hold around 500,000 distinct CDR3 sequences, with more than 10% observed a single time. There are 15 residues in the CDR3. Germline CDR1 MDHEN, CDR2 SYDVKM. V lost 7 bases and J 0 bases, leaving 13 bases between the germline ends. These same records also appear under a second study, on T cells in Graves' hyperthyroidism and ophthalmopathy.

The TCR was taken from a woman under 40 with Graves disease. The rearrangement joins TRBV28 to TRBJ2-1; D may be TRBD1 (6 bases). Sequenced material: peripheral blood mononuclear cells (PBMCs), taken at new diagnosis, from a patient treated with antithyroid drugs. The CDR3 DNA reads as TGTGCCAGCACCAAGGGGGATAGCTCCTACAATGAGCAGTTCTTC. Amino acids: CASTKGDSSYNEQFF.